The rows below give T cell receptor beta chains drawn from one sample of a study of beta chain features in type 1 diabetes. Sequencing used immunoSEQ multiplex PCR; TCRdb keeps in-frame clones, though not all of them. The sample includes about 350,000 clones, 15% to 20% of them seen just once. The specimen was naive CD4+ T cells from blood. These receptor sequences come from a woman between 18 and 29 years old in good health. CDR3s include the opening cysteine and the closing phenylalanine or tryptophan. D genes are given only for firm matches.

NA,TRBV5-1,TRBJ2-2,CASSLFGGGNLQKELFF
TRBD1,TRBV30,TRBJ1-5,CAWEPGGGQPQHF
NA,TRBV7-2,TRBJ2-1,CASSFSGEDEQFF
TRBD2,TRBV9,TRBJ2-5,CASSVGGQGGSGGQETQYF
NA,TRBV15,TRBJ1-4,CATSEAGAKNEKLFF
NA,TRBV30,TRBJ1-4,CAWSDIVSVATNEKLFF
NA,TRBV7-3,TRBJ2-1,CASSLDTYNEQFF
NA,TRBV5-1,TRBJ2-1,CASSATSISGNEQFF
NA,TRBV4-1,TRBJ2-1,CASSQGRGQSNEQFF
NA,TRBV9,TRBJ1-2,CASSPRQVFYGYTF
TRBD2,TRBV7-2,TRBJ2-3,CASSQDPGTSGGDTQYF
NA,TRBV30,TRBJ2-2,CAWRGSGTGELFF
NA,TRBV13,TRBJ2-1,CASSLRGLNNEQFF
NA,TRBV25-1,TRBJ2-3,CASSETGVDTQYF
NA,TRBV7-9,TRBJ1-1,CASSSNTEAFF
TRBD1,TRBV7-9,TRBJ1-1,CASSSVRTGPTEAFF
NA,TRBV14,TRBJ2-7,CASSQVAGSYEQYF
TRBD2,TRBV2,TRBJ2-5,CASKQRGGPETQYF
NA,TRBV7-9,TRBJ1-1,CASSQEGGAEAFF
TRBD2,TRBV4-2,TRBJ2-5,CASSRQTSGGGETQYF